This passage covers 5 T cell receptor beta chains from one sample sequenced in a study of blood T cell repertoires in COVID-19. Produced via immunoSEQ multiplex PCR; TCRdb's table is partial and in-frame only. The data hold about 180,000 clones, with about 80% observed a single time. The sequenced material came from PBMCs or T cells enriched from blood (not recorded which). These receptors came from a man in his 60s who had been exposed to COVID-19.

This clone showed up many times. The chain employs TRBV19 and TRBJ1-5; D is undetermined. The germline V gene encodes CDR1 LNHDA and CDR2 SQIVND (reference sequence). Trimming shortened V by 6 bases and J by 0 bases, and 12 bases separated the two germline ends. This CDR3 is 15 amino acids long. The CDR3 spells CASRPPGHSNQPQHF. The CDR3 coding sequence is TGTGCCAGTAGACCCCCGGGTCATAGCAATCAGCCCCAGCATTTT.

The genes are TRBV7-3 and TRBJ1-1; 9 bases fit TRBD1. Germline CDR1 reads SGHTA; CDR2 reads FQGTGA. V lost 5 bases, J lost 5 bases, and 9 bases stayed unmatched. The length of the CDR3 is 15 residues. The CDR3 is CASSTRGTGRTEAFF. The CDR3 DNA reads TGTGCCAGCAGCACGAGGGGGACAGGGAGGACTGAAGCTTTCTTT.

The rearrangement joins TRBV9 to TRBJ2-1; TRBD1 aligns across 10 bases. Germline loops: CDR1 SGDLS, CDR2 YYNGEE. The CDR3 loop spans 16 amino acids. V shed 3 bases, J shed 7 bases, and the junction held 10 bases outside the gene matches. CDR3 DNA: TGTGCCAGCAGCGACCCACGGGACAGGGGTGAGAATGAGCAGTTCTTC. Translation gives CASSDPRDRGENEQFF.

This clone was seen a few times. The rearrangement uses TRBV11-3 and TRBJ2-1, with 8 positions matching TRBD2. Germline-derived CDR1 and CDR2 are SGHNT and YENEEA. With V trimmed by 5 bases and J by 6 bases, 6 bases remained unmatched. The CDR3 totals 14 residues. The CDR3 sequence is CASSLRGGSNEQFF. The CDR3, as DNA: TGTGCCAGCAGCCTCCGGGGGGGCAGCAATGAGCAGTTCTTC.

This clone appeared once. Other DNA sequences in this specimen translate into the identical CDR3. The rearrangement links TRBV29-1 to TRBJ2-7; 8 bases are shared with TRBD1. Per germline, CDR1 SQVTM and CDR2 ANQGSEA. The V gene end was trimmed by 4 bases and the J gene end by 0 bases; junction bases not matched to a gene: 5. This CDR3 region has 14 residues. CDR3 in DNA: TGCAGCGTTGCCGGGACAGGTTCCTCCTACGAGCAGTACTTC. It translates to CSVAGTGSSYEQYF.